The rows below give T cell receptor beta chains drawn from one sample of a study of shared clonotypes between healthy human individuals. Using immunoSEQ multiplex PCR, the repertoire was profiled, and TCRdb retains in-frame clones only, with some absent. This repertoire shows about 750,000 clones, over 90% found once; its top ten account for 24%. Material: naive CD8+ T cells sorted from blood. The receptors were gathered from a man younger than 45 in good health. Both conserved end residues are part of each CDR3. D genes are given only for firm matches. A row's size may be missing; if present it is once, few, many or a size class.

TRBD2	TRBV29-1	TRBJ2-5	once	CSVRPIQRDTQYF	TGCAGCGTCCGACCGATTCAGCGGGATACCCAGTACTTC
-	TRBV27	TRBJ1-1	-	CASSSEQLNTEAFF	TGTGCCAGCAGTTCGGAGCAGCTGAACACTGAAGCTTTCTTT
TRBD1	TRBV5-1	TRBJ2-7	-	CASSFDGTAYEQYF	TGCGCCAGCAGCTTCGACGGGACAGCCTACGAGCAGTACTTC
TRBD1	TRBV29-1	TRBJ1-2	-	CSVEERISGTGGTGYTF	TGCAGCGTTGAAGAGAGAATTTCCGGGACAGGGGGCACCGGCTACACCTTC
-	TRBV14	TRBJ2-3	-	CASSQFVQPSTDTQYF	TGTGCCAGCAGCCAGTTCGTTCAGCCTAGCACAGATACGCAGTATTTT
TRBD2	TRBV7-2	TRBJ2-1	-	CASIAEGVTSIANNEQFF	TGTGCCAGCATCGCGGAAGGGGTGACTAGCATAGCAAACAATGAGCAGTTCTTC
TRBD1	TRBV7-6	TRBJ2-7	-	CASSRGQGTYEQYF	TGTGCCAGCAGCCGTGGACAGGGTACCTACGAGCAGTACTTC
-	TRBV11-2	TRBJ1-2	-	CASSLGTVGPNYGYTF	TGTGCCAGCAGCTTAGGGACAGTGGGACCTAACTATGGCTACACCTTC
TRBD2	TRBV7-9	TRBJ2-1	-	CASSSGSPNEQFF	TGTGCCAGCAGTAGCGGGAGCCCCAATGAGCAGTTCTTC
-	TRBV7-5	TRBJ2-3	-	CVRSLLHTDTQYF	TGTGTCAGAAGCTTACTCCACACAGATACGCAGTATTTT
-	TRBV4-1	TRBJ2-1	once	CASSQVVFKDNEQFF	TGCGCCAGCAGCCAAGTGGTTTTCAAAGACAATGAGCAGTTCTTC
-	TRBV9	TRBJ2-1	-	CASSVEGRVNEQFF	TGTGCCAGCAGCGTAGAAGGCAGGGTCAATGAGCAGTTCTTC
-	TRBV29-1	TRBJ1-1	few	CSVEGREGEGWTEAFF	TGCAGCGTTGAAGGCAGGGAGGGAGAAGGTTGGACTGAAGCTTTCTTT
TRBD1	TRBV27	TRBJ2-7	few	CASGSLRTGGLYEQYF	TGTGCCAGCGGCAGTTTAAGGACAGGGGGCCTCTACGAGCAGTACTTC
-	TRBV19	TRBJ2-2	-	CASRGDPGELFF	TGTGCCAGTAGGGGGGATCCCGGGGAGCTGTTTTTT
-	TRBV5-6	TRBJ2-7	-	CASSSDSYYEQYF	TGTGCCAGCAGCTCCGATAGTTACTACGAGCAGTACTTC
TRBD2	TRBV18	TRBJ2-1	-	CASSPASGNNEQFF	TGTGCCAGCTCACCCGCTAGCGGCAACAATGAGCAGTTCTTC
TRBD2	TRBV14	TRBJ2-3	once	CASMREGDSDTQYF	TGTGCCAGCATGCGGGAGGGCGACTCAGATACGCAGTATTTT
-	TRBV18	TRBJ2-3	few	CASSPPRGAKAHADTQYF	TGTGCCAGCTCACCACCGAGGGGGGCTAAGGCACACGCAGATACGCAGTATTTT
-	TRBV6-1	TRBJ2-1	-	CASTVRALNEQFF	TGTGCCAGCACGGTAAGGGCCCTTAATGAGCAGTTCTTC
TRBD2	TRBV10-1	TRBJ2-1	-	CASSESGLAYGNEQFF	TGCGCCAGCAGTGAGTCGGGACTAGCTTACGGCAATGAGCAGTTCTTC
-	TRBV15	TRBJ2-2	-	CATSTIYSGAIHTGELFF	TGTGCCACCAGCACCATATACTCCGGGGCGATCCACACCGGGGAGCTGTTTTTT
TRBD1	TRBV28	TRBJ1-5	-	CASSLLTSGTGDQPQHF	TGTGCCAGCAGTTTGCTAACCTCCGGGACAGGGGACCAGCCCCAGCATTTT
-	TRBV7-9	TRBJ2-7	-	CASSPPSAYEQYF	TGTGCCAGCTCCCCGCCCAGCGCCTACGAGCAGTACTTC
TRBD2	TRBV19	TRBJ2-1	once	CASGRTSGYNEQFF	TGTGCCAGTGGGCGGACTAGCGGTTACAATGAGCAGTTCTTC
-	TRBV7-2	TRBJ2-5	-	CASSSGQVPRETQYF	TGTGCCAGCAGCTCCGGACAAGTCCCGAGGGAGACCCAGTACTTC
-	TRBV27	TRBJ2-5	-	CASNPIPAGSAETQYF	TGTGCCAGCAACCCGATCCCGGCGGGGAGTGCGGAGACCCAGTACTTC
-	TRBV9	TRBJ1-2	few	CASSVRDNLNYGYTF	TGTGCCAGCAGCGTCCGGGACAACCTTAACTATGGCTACACCTTC
-	TRBV2	TRBJ2-2	-	CASSAYGIGTGELFF	TGTGCCAGCAGTGCTTACGGTATAGGCACCGGGGAGCTGTTTTTT
TRBD2	TRBV7-9	TRBJ2-3	-	CASSLAVAGGRADTQYF	TGTGCCAGCAGCTTAGCCGTAGCGGGAGGTCGAGCAGATACGCAGTATTTT
-	TRBV27	TRBJ2-1	-	CASSSTYEQFF	TGTGCCAGCAGTTCTACATATGAGCAGTTCTTC
-	TRBV27	TRBJ2-1	-	CASRGPAGYNEQFF	TGTGCCAGCAGGGGACCGGCGGGTTACAATGAGCAGTTCTTC
-	TRBV4-2	TRBJ2-5	-	CASGSSQETQYF	TGTGCCAGCGGGTCCAGCCAAGAGACCCAGTACTTC
-	TRBV15	TRBJ2-1	-	CAIQRGNDSEQFF	TGTGCCATCCAGAGGGGGAATGATAGTGAGCAGTTCTTC
TRBD2	TRBV27	TRBJ2-3	-	CASSPELAGLSDTQYF	TGTGCCAGCAGCCCAGAACTAGCGGGATTGTCAGATACGCAGTATTTT
-	TRBV6-5	TRBJ2-3	-	CASSWQDTDTQYF	TGTGCCAGCAGTTGGCAGGACACAGATACGCAGTATTTT